This TCR beta chain was obtained from a study of a mutant IDH1 vaccine in newly diagnosed glioma. Trimming removed 2 bases from V and 11 bases from J; junction bases left unmatched: 8. Germline CDR1 is MNHEY and CDR2 is SVGAGI. The CDR3 spans 15 residues. Assay: immunoSEQ multiplex PCR; the TCRdb copy retains only in-frame clones and omits some. This table has about 60,000 clones, roughly 80% appearing once. Of note for this clone: The target antigen is unknown.

Described time point: week 5, during vaccination. Topical imiquimod accompanied each vaccine dose, which consisted of 300 ug of mutant IDH1 20-mer peptide. The sequencing used PBMCs, collected from a glioma patient whose treatment included an IDH1 peptide vaccine. This clonotype was sampled from a woman aged 45-65 years with glioma. The chain recombines TRBV6-5 with TRBJ1-6; 8 bases align to TRBD1. CDR3: CASSYGTGKETPLHF. CDR3 DNA sequence: TGTGCCAGCAGTTACGGGACAGGCAAGGAGACACCCCTCCACTTT.